The present entry profiles one TCR beta chain with its context. Its specificity is not known. This specimen belongs to a study of T cell responses to AZD1222 COVID-19 vaccine. Study-level results: White British ancestry dominated among donors, who included more females, and clonal diversity was possibly underestimated. Receipt of two AZD1222 doses was followed by a rise in Spike-specific TCR breadth and depth. Seropositivity was recorded at baseline in only 6 or 7 AZD1222 recipients. Spike was spanned by vaccine-associated CD4 TCRs, which were dominant at 160-218 and 743-854.

The CDR3 sequence is 11 residues long. Germline-derived CDR1 and CDR2 are MNHEY and SVGAGI. V lost 7 bases to trimming and J lost 3 bases, with 7 bases between them. Profiling relied on immunoSEQ multiplex PCR, and the TCRdb table lists in-frame clones only, not all of them. The top ten clones hold roughly 5.6% of a sample with about 130,000 clones, roughly 92% of them seen once. The source material was peripheral blood, sampled on day 0 of AZD1222 vaccination. This clonotype was sampled from an adult in good health. The chain couples TRBV6-5 to TRBJ2-7; no definite D call. For the CDR3, the DNA is TGTGCCAGCATAAAGGTCTACGAGCAGTACTTC. Its translation is CASIKVYEQYF.